This T cell receptor (beta chain) was sequenced during a study of shared clonotypes between healthy human individuals. Regarding the study as a whole: Non-shared clonotypes had lower generation probabilities than clonotypes shared by all four sorted-subset donors. The represented genetic and exposure-history diversity was limited by the small number of donors.

In its sample, this clone was seen a few times. Its specificity is not known. One end of the junction varies from germline; a read error may be responsible. Generated by immunoSEQ multiplex PCR, the TCRdb table keeps only in-frame clones and is missing some. The sample yields 950,000 to 1,100,000 clones, 65% to 80% seen once. The CDR3 has 11 amino acids. Germline CDR1 and CDR2: LNHDA and SQIVND (reference sequence). The V and J genes are TRBV19 and TRBJ2-3; 7 positions agree with TRBD2. This clonotype was obtained from a man aged 18 to 35 in good health. The material sequenced was memory CD4+ T cells sorted from blood. This sample's subset: CD45RA-negative fraction. The CDR3 protein is CASRGGRVRHF. The CDR3 nucleotides are TGTGCCAGTAGGGGAGGGAGAGTGAGGCATTTT.